This T cell receptor beta chain was sequenced for a study of T cell responses to AZD1222 COVID-19 vaccine. Study results and caveats: It should be noted that donors were predominantly white British and more often female, and clonal diversity was possibly underestimated.

Trimming took 3 bases from V and 2 from J; bases not matched to a gene: 5. Germline CDR1 LGHNA, CDR2 YNFKEQ. The CDR3 covers 15 residues. This clone was picked up one time. Its antigen is still unknown. Clones were read by immunoSEQ multiplex PCR, and TCRdb kept only the in-frame ones, dropping some. Here the sample spans 150,000 to 200,000 clones, 85% to 90% being singletons. The TCR originated in an adult in good health. The J gene is TRBJ2-7, the V gene TRBV4-2; 9 positions agree with TRBD1. This material consisted of peripheral blood, taken on day 0 of MenACWY control vaccination. Written as DNA, the CDR3 is TGTGCCAGCAGCCAGGGGAGGACAGGGGCCTACGAGCAGTACTTC. It translates to CASSQGRTGAYEQYF.